A selection of T cell receptor beta chains follows, all from one sample in a study of CD8 T cells in Susac syndrome. TCRdb re-derived calls from the immunoSEQ multiplex PCR reads in MiXCR, one entry per CDR3 protein. Among 85,000 to 120,000 distinct CDR3 sequences, 94% were seen once, and the ten largest hold 0.41%. Sequencing used CD8+ T cells from PBMCs. Every receptor here comes from a human donor with Susac syndrome. Both conserved end residues are part of each CDR3. Fields, in order: D gene, clone size, J gene, V gene, CDR3 protein, CDR3 DNA. A D gene is named only where the DNA matches it firmly. Size is omitted from some rows. Given values are once, few, many or a class for expanded clones.

TRBD2 NA TRBJ2-3 TRBV20-1 CSAAWTSLRADTQYF TGCAGTGCTGCTTGGACTAGCTTGAGAGCAGATACGCAGTATTTT
NA NA TRBJ1-2 TRBV7-9 CASSLARRTDYGYTF TGTGCCAGCAGCTTAGCCCGTAGGACGGACTATGGCTACACCTTC
NA NA TRBJ2-1 TRBV9 CASSVERGLSYNEQFF TGTGCCAGCAGCGTAGAAAGGGGTCTATCCTACAATGAGCAGTTCTTC
NA once TRBJ1-2 TRBV23-1 CASIKETGLSNYGYTF TGCGCCAGCATTAAAGAGACAGGACTCTCTAACTATGGCTACACCTTC
NA NA TRBJ2-2 TRBV7-9 CASSPDHSTGELFF TGTGCCAGCAGCCCGGACCATTCCACCGGGGAGCTGTTTTTT
TRBD1 NA TRBJ2-2 TRBV5-8 CASSFSGTGVAGELFF TGTGCCAGCAGCTTCTCCGGGACAGGGGTTGCCGGGGAGCTGTTTTTT
NA NA TRBJ2-7 TRBV11-2 CASSPPGPAYEQYF TGTGCCAGCAGCCCGCCGGGCCCAGCCTACGAGCAGTACTTC
NA NA TRBJ2-7 TRBV7-9 CASSPESDEQYF TGTGCCAGCAGCCCCGAATCAGACGAGCAGTACTTC
NA NA TRBJ2-4 TRBV11-2 CATERRDGNIQYF TGTGCCACCGAAAGGCGGGATGGAAACATTCAGTACTTC
NA NA TRBJ2-1 TRBV4-1 CASSQATGNEQFF TGCGCCAGCAGCCAAGCCACAGGGAATGAGCAGTTCTTC
NA NA TRBJ2-5 TRBV12-3/TRBV12-4 CASSPTPERETQYF TGTGCCAGCAGTCCGACACCCGAAAGGGAGACCCAGTACTTC
NA NA TRBJ1-2 TRBV29-1 CSAWARGEYYF TGCAGCGCGTGGGCCCGTGGGGAATACTACTTC
NA NA TRBJ2-1 TRBV6-2/TRBV6-3 CASNGGRDEQFF TGTGCCAGCAACGGTGGGCGAGATGAGCAGTTCTTC
NA NA TRBJ1-2 TRBV29-1 CSVDNREQSYGYTF TGCAGCGTTGATAACAGGGAGCAATCCTATGGCTACACCTTC
TRBD1 NA TRBJ1-5 TRBV18 CASSPDRSNQPQHF TGTGCCAGCTCACCGGACAGGAGCAATCAGCCCCAGCATTTT
NA once TRBJ2-2 TRBV24-1 CATSDFDGGELFF TGTGCCACCAGTGATTTTGATGGCGGGGAGCTGTTTTTT
NA NA TRBJ2-5 TRBV3-1 CASSRRPGRSQETQYF TGTGCCAGCAGCCGGCGTCCGGGACGGAGCCAAGAGACCCAGTACTTC
NA NA TRBJ2-2 TRBV12-3/TRBV12-4 CASAAPLIELFF TGTGCCAGCGCGGCCCCTCTAATAGAGCTGTTTTTT
NA NA TRBJ2-7 TRBV14 CASSQWESYEQYF TGTGCCAGCAGCCAATGGGAGAGCTACGAGCAGTACTTC
TRBD1 NA TRBJ2-3 TRBV13 CASSSRQGFTDTQYF TGTGCCAGCAGCTCCCGACAGGGATTCACAGATACGCAGTATTTT
NA NA TRBJ1-1 TRBV20-1 CSARGGGRDTEAFF TGCAGTGCTAGGGGAGGGGGACGGGACACTGAAGCTTTCTTT
NA NA TRBJ2-2 TRBV29-1 CSVASNTGELFF TGCAGCGTTGCGAGCAACACCGGGGAGCTGTTTTTT
TRBD1 NA TRBJ2-3 TRBV9 CASSVSTGASTDTQYF TGTGCCAGCAGTGTCTCAACAGGGGCTAGCACAGATACGCAGTATTTT
TRBD1 NA TRBJ2-5 TRBV29-1 CSVGGQGLETQYF TGCAGCGTTGGAGGACAGGGCTTAGAGACCCAGTACTTC
NA NA TRBJ2-7 TRBV4-3 CASSQELGVSYEQYF TGCGCCAGCAGCCAAGAGTTGGGTGTTTCCTACGAGCAGTACTTC
NA NA TRBJ1-1 TRBV27 CASSPGPRGNTEAFF TGTGCCAGCAGTCCAGGACCTAGAGGGAACACTGAAGCTTTCTTT
TRBD1 NA TRBJ1-6 TRBV5-6 CASSWGTASPLHF TGTGCCAGCAGCTGGGGGACAGCCTCACCCCTCCACTTT
TRBD1 NA TRBJ2-7 TRBV20-1 CSASGQGRGVYEQYF TGCAGTGCTTCCGGACAGGGCCGAGGGGTTTACGAGCAGTACTTC
NA NA TRBJ1-5 TRBV4-1 CASSPWAVYNQPQHF TGCGCCAGCAGCCCCTGGGCGGTTTACAATCAGCCCCAGCATTTT
NA NA TRBJ1-2 TRBV9 CASSPIDRLNTF TGTGCCAGCAGCCCAATAGACAGGTTGAACACCTTC
NA NA TRBJ2-3 TRBV20-1 CSARDRESGVWNTQYF TGCAGTGCTAGAGATCGCGAGTCCGGGGTTTGGAATACGCAGTATTTT
NA NA TRBJ2-7 TRBV6-2/TRBV6-3 CASRLGGEQYF TGTGCCAGCAGACTCGGAGGCGAGCAGTACTTC
NA NA TRBJ1-1 TRBV9 CASSIEGETEAFF TGTGCCAGCAGCATCGAAGGGGAGACTGAAGCTTTCTTT
NA once TRBJ2-3 TRBV13 CASSGGTEWDTDTQYF TGTGCCAGCAGCGGAGGGACTGAATGGGACACAGATACGCAGTATTTT
TRBD1 NA TRBJ1-5 TRBV20-1 CSARDQTGMPQHF TGCAGTGCTAGAGATCAGACAGGGATGCCCCAGCATTTT
TRBD1 NA TRBJ1-1 TRBV9 CASSDRTGGAFF TGTGCCAGCAGCGACCGTACAGGGGGAGCTTTCTTT
TRBD1 NA TRBJ2-7 TRBV7-9 CASSARQGTYEQYF TGTGCCAGCAGCGCCCGACAGGGGACCTACGAGCAGTACTTC
TRBD2 NA TRBJ2-2 TRBV7-9 CASSATSGGNTGELFF TGTGCCAGCAGCGCTACTAGCGGGGGGAACACCGGGGAGCTGTTTTTT
NA NA TRBJ2-6 TRBV4-3 CASSLGWASGANVLTF TGCGCCAGCAGCCTGGGGTGGGCCTCTGGGGCCAACGTCCTGACTTTC
NA NA TRBJ2-1 TRBV6-2/TRBV6-3 CASRKLGEQFF TGTGCCAGCAGGAAGTTGGGGGAGCAGTTCTTC
NA NA TRBJ1-1 TRBV7-9 CASSLSHSLNTEAFF TGTGCCAGCAGCTTATCGCACAGCTTGAACACTGAAGCTTTCTTT
TRBD2 NA TRBJ2-1 TRBV20-1 CSASPRLAGGEQFF TGCAGTGCTAGCCCTCGTTTAGCGGGTGGTGAGCAGTTCTTC
TRBD2 NA TRBJ2-3 TRBV12-3/TRBV12-4 CASSWTSGTDTQYF TGTGCCAGCAGCTGGACTAGCGGAACAGATACGCAGTATTTT
NA NA TRBJ2-7 TRBV29-1 CSVEDTGGGPYEQYF TGCAGCGTTGAAGATACGGGCGGGGGCCCCTACGAGCAGTACTTC
NA NA TRBJ1-1 TRBV9 CASSGQNTEAFF TGTGCCAGCAGCGGGCAGAACACTGAAGCTTTCTTT
NA NA TRBJ1-1 TRBV29-1 CSVIQVMNTEAFF TGCAGCGTTATACAGGTGATGAACACTGAAGCTTTCTTT
NA NA TRBJ2-3 TRBV20-1 CSTPATDTQYF TGCAGTACCCCCGCCACAGATACGCAGTATTTT
TRBD2 NA TRBJ2-1 TRBV20-1 CSAREIAGALYNEQFF TGCAGTGCTAGAGAGATAGCGGGGGCCCTCTACAATGAGCAGTTCTTC
TRBD1 NA TRBJ1-2 TRBV5-4 CASNLDRVNYGYTF TGTGCCAGCAATTTGGACAGGGTTAACTATGGCTACACCTTC
NA NA TRBJ1-1 TRBV7-9 CASLQGSRTEAFF TGTGCCAGCCTTCAGGGGAGCAGGACTGAAGCTTTCTTT
TRBD2 NA TRBJ2-3 TRBV27 CASSSRLALPTDTQYF TGTGCCAGCAGTTCCCGACTAGCACTTCCCACAGATACGCAGTATTTT